Reported below is one T cell receptor (beta chain). It lacks a known antigen. No much larger clone is present one base from it, and per-base qualities are unavailable. These data originate in a study of T cell responses to AZD1222 COVID-19 vaccine (dated by TCRdb to the early 2020s). The study in broad terms: TCR sequencing was performed for 230 to 250 trial participants, of whom 207 were given two doses of AZD1222 and around 25 were given two doses of MenACWY control vaccine. Trial participants were enrolled into age subgroups of 18-55, 56-69 and 70-plus years, which contained around 150, 29 and 61 TCR-sequenced participants, respectively.

Interpreted using the paper, the time point label stands for: about 28 days (+/-7) after the second vaccine dose. Reading the label with the study, this specimen's treatment or condition is: meningococcal conjugate vaccine given as trial control. Samples from vaccinated people were obtained from the UK trials COV001 and COV002, which included a single-blind randomized controlled phase 2/3 trial of AZD1222 (ChAdOx1 nCoV-19) in healthy adults. For TCRbeta chain sequencing, PBMC samples were collected from trial participants at day 0 and at day 28 after the second dose. The CDR3 regions of human TCRbeta chains were analyzed by immunosequencing. In the paper's pipeline: Repertoire TCRs were matched against a reference library of SARS-CoV-2-specific TCRs generated with the MIRA antigen-specificity platform. Breadth meant the fraction of unique TCRs that were SARS-CoV-2-associated, whereas depth meant the fraction of total T cells that were SARS-CoV-2-associated. Using the MIRA data, each spike-specific TCR was mapped to the spike region that the TCR reacts to and placed in a CD4 or CD8 class. Log10-transformed breadth and depth values were compared by one-way ANOVA with Sidak's multiple comparisons tests. TCRdb took this table from immuneACCESS and kept in-frame rearrangements with V and J called. Such tables lack part of the clones; where checked against another copy, unresolved V genes explain under half of the gap, and the rest is unexplained. Clone size and the V and J calls come from that table; the DNA yielded D and trimming. In this sample the table shows 200,000 to 250,000 clones, roughly 94% of which occur a single time. In total, the top ten clones hold around 1.7% of the sample.

V loses 7 bases, J loses 1 base, and the germline ends lie 7 bases apart. From a lookup of the germline V gene, CDR1 and CDR2 are SQVTM and ANQGSEA. The CDR3 runs 11 residues from the cysteine to the phenylalanine. Only CDR3 DNA is held: 33 bases, read in frame from base 1. Broader findings and caveats from the paper: Spike-specific TCR breadth and depth rose significantly after two AZD1222 doses compared with day 0 and with MenACWY recipients. Because no day 14 peak-response samples were available, the repertoires could be characterized only after the peak T cell response. Epitopes outside the regions mutated in the B.1.351 and B.1.1.7 variants were reportedly recognized by nearly half of the unique spike-specific TCRs. The 56-69-year group was small, and its depth increase did not reach significance, likely because of low power. Conclusions about previously exposed vaccinees are limited because only six or seven AZD1222 recipients were SARS-CoV-2 seropositive at baseline. Vaccine-associated CD4 TCRs spanned the whole spike protein, with dominant responses in regions 160-218 and 743-854. Participants were mostly white British and included more females than males, and it was suggested by the authors that clonal diversity may have been underestimated.

The receptor chain draws on TRBV29-1 and TRBJ1-1, with no D gene named confidently. The receptor comes from an adult who received the MenACWY meningococcal vaccine as a control. Sequencing was performed on peripheral blood, taken 28 days after the second dose of the MenACWY control vaccine. CDR3 reads: CSAITNTEAFF. The nucleotides read TGCAGCGCTATCACGAACACTGAAGCTTTCTTT.